This TCR beta chain was identified in a study of blood T cell repertoires in COVID-19. As for the study in general: COVID-19 samples, acute and convalescent, were from the United States, Italy and Spain. PBMCs, B-cell-depleted T cells, or T cells provided the cDNA or gDNA that made up the material.

Original data processing: Estimated nucleated cell counts came from reference gene primer amplification. Data came from immunoSEQ multiplex PCR; TCRdb stores just in-frame clones and leaves some out. That table supplies the V and J calls and clone size; D and trimming were determined from the DNA. The table lists 8,400 or so clones, about nine tenths of them singletons, with 4% to 5% in the top ten. CDR1 is WNHNN and CDR2 is SYGVQD in the germline V gene (reference sequence). This CDR3 contains 18 residues. The V and J ends lost 6 bases and 2 bases, in that order; junction bases with no gene match: 16.

The sequenced material came from peripheral blood. The gene calls are TRBV10-1 and TRBJ2-5, with 9 bases that match TRBD1. The receptor was isolated from a woman aged 45 to 65 with active COVID-19. CDR3 DNA sequence: TGCGCCAGCAGCCATACAGGGGGCGCAAAAAGGGGGCAAGAGACCCAGTACTTC. It codes for CASSHTGGAKRGQETQYF.